This T cell receptor (beta chain) originates from a study of OX40 agonist ivuxolimab in advanced cancers. At the level of the whole study: Ivuxolimab was a fully human IgG2 agonistic monoclonal antibody targeting the costimulatory receptor OX40 (CD134). Intravenous ivuxolimab was administered to patients every 2 weeks at six dose levels: 0.01, 0.1, 0.3, 1.5, 3 and 10 mg/kg. Of the roughly 51 patients in dose escalation, some 20 had hepatocellular carcinoma, some 15 had melanoma, 9 had renal cell carcinoma and 9 had head and neck cancer. In the dose-escalation cohort, 82.7% of patients were male, and the mean age was about 55 years, with a range of about 23 to 85. Prior anti-PD-1, anti-PD-L1 or anti-CTLA-4 therapy was permitted, and checkpoint inhibitors had been received by around 40% of dose-escalation patients. Three dose-escalation patients achieved partial responses, one with hepatocellular carcinoma and two with cutaneous melanoma. The purpose of peripheral TCRbeta sequencing was to test whether ivuxolimab changed TCR sequence diversity and led to clonal T-cell expansion. The paper covers the monotherapy dose-escalation part of the phase I ivuxolimab trial, which included N of about 56 patients. What the research found in general, with its limitations: At doses of 0.1 to 3.0 mg/kg, clonal expansion of both CD4+ and CD8+ blood T cells was observed from baseline to week 6. Antigen specificity was not determined for the clonally expanded peripheral T cells. After ivuxolimab, CD8+ T cells had more expanded clones than CD4+ T cells on average. In the 0.1-3.0 mg/kg groups, partial responders had among the lowest normalized peripheral clonal expansion, particularly in CD8+ T cells. Low levels of normalized T-cell clonal expansion were also seen in some patients who did not respond.

Comments on this clone: Its antigen is unknown. Within one base of it there is no much larger clone, and no base qualities were kept.

Patients with a history of autoimmune disease or receiving systemic immunosuppression were excluded from the trial. Peripheral blood for TCR sequencing was collected from all dose cohorts at baseline, on cycle 4 day 1, and on cycle 7 day 1. Samples came from an open-label, multicenter, first-in-human phase I dose-escalation trial of ivuxolimab. The trial enrolled adults with locally advanced or metastatic head and neck squamous cell, hepatocellular, melanoma or renal cell carcinoma. Before TCR sequencing, CD4+ T cells and CD8+ T cells were sorted from peripheral blood as separate populations. For sequencing of the TCRbeta CDR3 region, genomic DNA was extracted from the sorted cells. The immunoSEQ Assay was used for sequencing of TCRbeta CDR3 regions. The table was pulled from immuneACCESS by TCRdb, which kept in-frame rearrangements only. Such tables lose some clones; where checked, under half of the loss comes from unresolved V genes, and the rest has no known cause. For this sample there are 65,000 to 80,000 clones; over 80% appear just once. The ten largest clones add up to around 0.31% of the sample.

The receptor was derived from an adult with an advanced solid tumor such as melanoma, head and neck, liver or kidney cancer. Material: CD4+ or CD8+ T cells sorted from blood, obtained in a trial of the OX40 agonist ivuxolimab.

For the CDR3, the sequence is CASSLEATSSYEQYF. The DNA is TGCGCCAGCAGCTTGGAAGCGACCAGCTCCTACGAGCAGTACTTC. The chain uses TRBV5-1 and TRBJ2-7; the D gene cannot be named for sure. V is pared back by 0 bases and J by 0 bases, with 10 bases lying between the germline termini. The germline V gene specifies SGHRS as CDR1 and YFSETQ as CDR2. The CDR3 has 15 amino acids, counting the end cysteine and phenylalanine. Only CDR3 DNA remains: 45 bases, in frame from the first base.